These 11 T cell receptor beta chains were sequenced from one sample in a study of patients and donors after allogeneic stem cell transplantation. MiXCR, applied by TCRdb to the RT-PCR reads, yields one record per CDR3 protein. The table shows about 410,000 distinct CDR3 sequences, with around 16% occurring only once. The specimen was blood, either unsorted or a sorted T cell fraction (not recorded which). The receptor set was obtained from a human donor who was either an allogeneic HSCT recipient or a stem cell or donor lymphocyte infusion donor (not recorded which). It is not recorded whose cells these are; they may come from a transplant donor.

V is TRBV7-2 and J is TRBJ2-7, with 9 bases identical to TRBD2. The junction had 10 bases not matched to a gene; V was cut back by 5 bases and J by 5 bases. This CDR3 is 15 amino acids long. CDR1 and CDR2 from the germline V gene are SGHTA and FQGNSA. The CDR3 protein is CASSQAGSGGNEQYF. The CDR3 region has the DNA TGTGCCAGCAGCCAGGCTGGTAGCGGGGGTAACGAGCAGTACTTC.

A few counts support this clonotype. CDR3: CASSLPVISYNEQFF. The CDR3 nucleotides read TGCGCCAGCAGCTTGCCCGTAATCTCCTACAATGAGCAGTTCTTC. V gene TRBV5-1 combines with J gene TRBJ2-1; no clear D gene. Per the germline V gene, CDR1 is SGHRS and CDR2 is YFSETQ. Trimming removed 1 base at V and 0 bases at J, with 8 bases between. The CDR3 sequence is 15 residues long.

This clonotype was picked up a small number of times. J is TRBJ2-1 and V is TRBV6-1; D could derive from TRBD1 or TRBD2 (5 bases each). The CDR3 runs 15 residues. In germline, CDR1 is MNHNS, CDR2 SASEGT. Trimming left V 6 bases short and J 5 bases short, with 17 bases between. Here the CDR3 DNA reads TGTGCCAGCAGCCCTTCTGGGGGAAACCACAATGAGCAGTTCTTC. It codes for CASSPSGGNHNEQFF.

The chain couples TRBV7-9 to TRBJ2-7; 8 bases are a match to TRBD1. V trimming: 4 bases; J trimming: 3 bases; junction bases outside the gene matches: 11. The CDR3 extends over 16 amino acids. Germline CDR1 reads SEHNR; CDR2 reads FQNEAQ (reference sequence). The CDR3 DNA reads as TGTGCCAGCAGCTCAGCAGACAGGGGTCGGAACTACGAGCAGTACTTC. Translated, it gives CASSSADRGRNYEQYF. The variable domain in full, with the rest retrieved from reference TRBV7-9 and TRBJ2-7, is DTGVSQNPRHKITKRGQNVTFRCDPISEHNRLYWYRQTLGQGPEFLTYFQNEAQLEKSRLLSDRFSAERPKGSFSTLEIQRTEQGDSAMYLCASSSADRGRNYEQYFGPGTRLTVT.

This clonotype appeared once. V gene TRBV7-8 combines with J gene TRBJ1-2, with 12 bases fitting TRBD1. CDR1 is SGHVS and CDR2 is FQNEAQ in the germline V gene. V lost 0 bases to trimming and J lost 8 bases; unmatched junction nucleotides: 7. The CDR3 is 16 amino acids. CDR3 residues: CASSLARGQGARGYTF. The DNA for the CDR3 is TGTGCCAGCAGCTTAGCTCGGGGACAGGGGGCGAGAGGCTACACCTTC.

The chain employs TRBV2 and TRBJ2-7, with a possible D match to TRBD2 (5 bases). CDR1 and CDR2 from the germline V gene are SNHLY and FYNNEI. The CDR3 spans 11 residues. Trimming removed 6 bases at V and 4 bases at J, with 7 bases between. This CDR3 is CASSGEYEQYF. Written as DNA, the CDR3 is TGTGCCAGCAGCGGGGAGTACGAGCAGTACTTC.

V and J are TRBV15 and TRBJ2-1, with D possibly being TRBD2 (6 bases). This CDR3 is 12 amino acids long. The V gene's germline CDR1 is LNHNV and CDR2 YYDKDF (reference sequence). Trimming removed 5 bases at V and 7 bases at J, with 9 bases between. CDR3 nucleotide sequence: TGTGCCACCAGCTCCGGAGGGAATGAGCAGTTCTTC. Residues: CATSSGGNEQFF.

This clonotype was recorded at least ten times. V is TRBV7-9 and J is TRBJ2-5; a possible D gene is TRBD2 (5 bases). The CDR3 contains 13 residues. The V gene's germline CDR1 is SEHNR and CDR2 FQNEAQ (reference sequence). Trimming shortened V by 3 bases and J by 4 bases, and 9 bases separated the two germline ends. CDR3 residues: CASSFMSGETQYF. CDR3 in DNA: TGTGCCAGCAGCTTTATGAGCGGAGAGACCCAGTACTTC.

The gene calls are TRBV12-3 or TRBV12-4 and TRBJ2-1, with D unresolved. CDR3 length: 16 residues. Trimming shortened V by 2 bases and J by 8 bases, and 19 bases separated the two germline ends. The CDR3 here is CASSLYRSQAADEQFF. The CDR3, as DNA: TGTGCCAGCAGTTTATATCGGAGTCAGGCGGCGGATGAGCAGTTCTTC.

This clonotype was recorded a few times. This chain links TRBV13 with TRBJ1-2; D perhaps matches TRBD1 (6 bases). Germline loops: CDR1 PRHDT, CDR2 FYEKMQ (reference sequence). Trimming shortened V by 5 bases and J by 6 bases, and 13 bases separated the two germline ends. This CDR3 is 13 amino acids long. The CDR3 here is CASSVTGLDGYTF. CDR3 nucleotide sequence: TGTGCCAGCAGCGTTACAGGGTTGGATGGCTACACCTTC.

The chain combines TRBV20-1 with TRBJ2-3, with 11 bases that match TRBD1. This CDR3 is 16 amino acids long. V dropped 7 bases and J dropped 4; count of bases not matched to a gene: 13. The germline gives CDR1 DFQATT, CDR2 SNEGSKA (reference sequence). CDR3 nucleotides: TGCAGTGTTGGGGGTGGCGGGACAGGGGGACCAGATACGCAGTATTTT. This codes for CSVGGGGTGGPDTQYF.